This record looks at one T cell receptor (beta chain) sequence and its context. TCR alpha and beta CDR3s were amplified from mRNA by semiquantitative ARM-PCR. ARM-PCR used tagged nested gene-specific primers, then communal superprimers for exponential amplification. TCRdb itself ran the multiplex PCR reads through MiXCR, one entry per CDR3 protein. The sample carries under 2,500 distinct CDR3 sequences, roughly 40% recorded once. The data are from a study of relationships among human T cell subsets. Anti-CD69 microbeads isolated CD45RA-RO-CD69+ activated T cells. This CDR3 has 13 residues. Trimming cost V 8 bases and J 2 bases; bases outside gene matches: 5. Per the germline V gene, CDR1 is LNHDA and CDR2 is SQIVND (reference sequence).

The sequenced sample was activated T cells sorted from blood. Subset described: CD45RA-RO-CD69+ activated T cells. This chain uses TRBV19 with TRBJ2-7; 8 positions agree with TRBD1. The clonotype comes from a middle-aged man in good health. CDR3 sequence reads: CASGRQGPYEQYF. The CDR3 nucleotides read TGTGCCAGTGGGCGACAGGGGCCCTACGAGCAGTACTTC.